Shown below are 27 T cell receptor beta chains from a single sample sequenced in a study of cytomegalovirus exposure and HLA in healthy donors. Vbeta (60) and Jbeta (13) primers were used in the PCR. The repertoire was sequenced with immunoSEQ multiplex PCR; TCRdb's copy has only in-frame clones and lacks some. Of 110,000 to 150,000 clones detected, about four fifths appear once; the ten largest clones hold 2.5% to 3%. Sequences were obtained from PBMCs. These receptor sequences come from a male donor in good health and CMV-seronegative.

J is TRBJ2-3 and V is TRBV5-1; 9 bases fit TRBD1. The V gene's germline CDR1 is SGHRS and CDR2 YFSETQ. Unmatched junction bases numbered 7, after V lost 0 bases and J lost 8 bases. This CDR3 spans 15 amino acids. The CDR3 protein is CASSLAGTGWRTQYF. The CDR3 DNA sequence: TGCGCCAGCAGCTTGGCCGGGACAGGGTGGCGTACGCAGTATTTT.

The V and J genes are TRBV10-2 and TRBJ1-1; 10 nucleotides align to TRBD1. The CDR3 has 18 amino acids. V shed 3 bases and J 3 bases; nucleotides not matched to a gene: 13. CDR1 is WSHSY, CDR2 SAAADI, per germline. Here the CDR3 reads CASSDLTGGAEEDTEAFF. The CDR3 bases are TGCGCCAGCAGTGACCTGACAGGGGGCGCGGAAGAGGACACTGAAGCTTTCTTT.

The gene calls are TRBV25-1 and TRBJ2-1; no firm D call. This CDR3 contains 11 residues. Trimming took 9 bases from V and 5 from J, leaving 8 bases between them. Germline-derived CDR1 and CDR2 are MGHDK and SYGVNS. CDR3 sequence (DNA): TGTGCCAGTCTTACTCACAATGAGCAGTTCTTC. The encoded protein is CASLTHNEQFF. The full variable domain, in which reference TRBV25-1 and TRBJ2-1 provide the parts outside the CDR3, is EADIYQTPRYLVIGTGKKITLECSQTMGHDKMYWYQQDPGMELHLIHYSYGVNSTEKGDLSSESTVSRIRTEHFPLTLESARPSHTSQYLCASLTHNEQFFGPGTRLTVL.

This sequence joins TRBV27 and TRBJ2-7; D possibly corresponds to TRBD2 (5 bases). The CDR3 covers 15 residues. V shed 2 bases and J shed 3 bases, with 14 bases lying between them. Germline-derived CDR1 and CDR2 are MNHEY and SMNVEV (reference sequence). The CDR3 region is CASSLGHGGFYEQYF. CDR3 coding DNA: TGTGCCAGCAGTTTAGGGCACGGCGGGTTCTACGAGCAGTACTTC.

V gene TRBV6-6 combines with J gene TRBJ2-1; 7 positions match TRBD1. The J segment lost 9 bases and the V segment lost 5 bases, leaving 7 bases of the junction unmatched. Germline V CDR1 and CDR2: MNHNY, SVGAGI (reference sequence). CDR3 length: 13 amino acids. The CDR3 here is CASSTRQGGEQFF. CDR3 coding DNA: TGTGCCAGCAGTACTAGACAGGGCGGTGAGCAGTTCTTC.

The chain has TRBV6-5 and TRBJ1-4; TRBD1 might be the D (5 bases). Germline CDR1 MNHEY, CDR2 SVGAGI. The CDR3 extends over 13 amino acids. The V and J ends lost 6 bases and 2 bases respectively, with 7 bases between them. Here the CDR3 DNA reads TGTGCCAGCAGCAGACAGACTAATGAAAAACTGTTTTTT. As protein: CASSRQTNEKLFF.

The V call is TRBV19, the J call TRBJ1-1; perhaps TRBD1 as D (5 bases). Germline CDR1 reads LNHDA; CDR2 reads SQIVND (reference sequence). The ends were cut back, 4 bases at V and 3 bases at J, with 12 bases in the middle. This CDR3 is built from 14 residues. This CDR3 reads CASSTGAGYTEAFF. The CDR3 DNA follows: TGTGCCAGTAGTACTGGGGCCGGGTACACTGAAGCTTTCTTT. The whole variable domain, filled in from reference TRBV19 and TRBJ1-1, reads DGGITQSPKYLFRKEGQNVTLSCEQNLNHDAMYWYRQDPGQGLRLIYYSQIVNDFQKGDIAEGYSVSREKKESFPLTVTSAQKNPTAFYLCASSTGAGYTEAFFGQGTRLTVV.

The CDR3: CASRAGASNQPQHF. The CDR3 nucleotides are TGTGCCAGCCGGGCGGGGGCTAGCAATCAGCCCCAGCATTTT. The chain has TRBV18 and TRBJ1-5; D may be TRBD1 (6 bases). Germline-derived CDR1 and CDR2 are KGHSH and LQKENI. The CDR3 loop spans 14 amino acids. V was pared by 8 bases and J by 0 bases, with 11 bases between.

The V gene is TRBV2, the J gene TRBJ2-3; tentative D call: TRBD2 (6 bases). V was cut by 10 bases and J by 0 bases, with 14 bases left in between. Germline V lookup: CDR1 SNHLY, CDR2 FYNNEI. This CDR3 is 14 amino acids long. CDR3 loop: CATHRRGSTDTQYF. In DNA, the CDR3 is TGTGCCACCCACCGGCGGGGCAGCACAGATACGCAGTATTTT.

This clone was recorded once. The V gene is TRBV4-1, the J gene TRBJ2-7, with 11 positions matching TRBD1. The CDR3 spans 15 residues. V shed 3 bases and J 2 bases; nucleotides not matched to a gene: 3. Germline V gives CDR1 MGHRA, CDR2 YSYEKL. In DNA form, the CDR3 reads TGCGCCAGCAGCCAGGGACAGGGGGGGGCCTACGAGCAGTACTTC. It encodes CASSQGQGGAYEQYF.

This chain links TRBV5-1 with TRBJ1-1; D possibly corresponds to TRBD1 (6 bases). The V gene lost 5 bases and the J gene lost 1 base, with 9 bases spanning the gap. CDR3 length: 13 amino acids. Per the germline V gene, CDR1 is SGHRS and CDR2 is YFSETQ. The CDR3 DNA sequence: TGCGCCAGCAGGGTGACAGGGAACACTGAAGCTTTCTTT. Protein: CASRVTGNTEAFF.

The chain is built from TRBV27 and TRBJ1-1; TRBD1 might be the D (6 bases). Germline CDR1 and CDR2: MNHEY and SMNVEV (reference sequence). The CDR3 has 13 amino acids. The V gene lost 5 bases and the J gene lost 6 bases, with 13 bases spanning the gap. CDR3: CASSLLPGAEAFF. The CDR3 bases are TGTGCCAGCAGTCTCCTGCCAGGGGCTGAAGCTTTCTTT.

This chain joins TRBV5-1 and TRBJ2-1; no clear D. Trimming removed 0 bases at V and 7 bases at J, with 11 bases between. The CDR3 is 14 amino acids. Looked up from germline, CDR1 is SGHRS and CDR2 is YFSETQ. CDR3: CASSLEVVTNEQFF. The CDR3 DNA sequence: TGCGCCAGCAGCTTGGAAGTTGTTACTAATGAGCAGTTCTTC.

The chain is built from TRBV4-1 and TRBJ2-6; D uncertain. V was clipped by 1 base and J by 2 bases, with 6 bases between them. Looked up from germline, CDR1 is MGHRA and CDR2 is YSYEKL. The CDR3 contains 15 residues. CDR3 bases: TGCGCCAGCAGCCAAGGAGGAGCTGGGGCCAACGTCCTGACTTTC. Amino acids: CASSQGGAGANVLTF.

The rearrangement joins TRBV5-4 to TRBJ1-3; 8 positions agree with TRBD1. J lost 0 bases, V lost 4 bases, and 6 bases had no gene match. CDR1 SGHNT and CDR2 YYREEE come from the germline V gene (reference sequence). The length of the CDR3 is 16 residues. CDR3 nucleotide sequence: TGTGCCAGCAGCCCTGGACAGGGTTACTCTGGAAACACCATATATTTT. This codes for CASSPGQGYSGNTIYF. Full variable domain (outside the CDR3, taken from reference TRBV5-4 and TRBJ1-3): ETGVTQSPTHLIKTRGQQVTLRCSSQSGHNTVSWYQQALGQGPQFIFQYYREEENGRGNFPPRFSGLQFPNYSSELNVNALELDDSALYLCASSPGQGYSGNTIYFGEGSWLTVV.

This clone showed up just a few times. The genes are TRBV15 and TRBJ1-5, with 7 bases matching TRBD1. This CDR3 spans 16 amino acids. From germline, CDR1 is LNHNV and CDR2 YYDKDF (reference sequence). Trimming at V came to 0 bases and at J to 3 bases, leaving 5 bases not matched to a gene. As DNA, the CDR3 is TGTGCCACCAGCAGAGAGAGGGGACAGCTCAATCAGCCCCAGCATTTT. Translated, it gives CATSRERGQLNQPQHF.

This chain connects TRBV19 to TRBJ1-2; tentatively, D is TRBD1 (5 bases). The CDR3 is made up of 17 amino acids. The germline V gene has CDR1 LNHDA and CDR2 SQIVND (reference sequence). Trimming cost V 0 bases and J 8 bases, with 22 bases left between them. The CDR3 DNA reads TGTGCCAGTAGTATAGACGTAGAGAGCGGGGCCGTCCTCGGCTACACCTTC. Its translation: CASSIDVESGAVLGYTF. The full variable domain, in which reference TRBV19 and TRBJ1-2 provide the parts outside the CDR3, is DGGITQSPKYLFRKEGQNVTLSCEQNLNHDAMYWYRQDPGQGLRLIYYSQIVNDFQKGDIAEGYSVSREKKESFPLTVTSAQKNPTAFYLCASSIDVESGAVLGYTFGSGTRLTVV.

This clone was seen just once. The chain joins TRBV6-4 to TRBJ1-5, with a possible D match to TRBD1 (6 bases). Deletions cut 6 bases from V and 2 bases from J, with 11 bases between. Germline CDR1 and CDR2: MRHNA and SNTAGT. The CDR3 sequence is 14 residues long. CDR3 nucleotide sequence: TGTGCCAGCAGCAGGACAGTTGGCAATCAGCCCCAGCATTTT. This sequence encodes CASSRTVGNQPQHF.

V is TRBV4-3 and J is TRBJ2-3, with D uncertain. The V gene lost 1 base and the J gene lost 0 bases, with 11 bases spanning the gap. Per the germline V gene, CDR1 is LGHNA and CDR2 is YSLEER. The CDR3 extends over 16 amino acids. The DNA for the CDR3 is TGCGCCAGCAGCCAAGGGTCTAGAACTAGCACAGATACGCAGTATTTT. This gives the protein CASSQGSRTSTDTQYF.

On this clone itself: One end of the junction varies from germline; a read error may be responsible. V and J are TRBV18 and TRBJ2-7, with 12 bases lining up with TRBD1. The CDR3 consists of 16 residues. Germline V gene sequence: CDR1 KGHSH, CDR2 LQKENI. The CDR3 spells CASSPSPGQGAYEQYF. The DNA for the CDR3 is TGTGCCAGCTCACCGTCCCCGGGACAGGGGGCCTATGAGCAGTACTTC.

The chain uses TRBV6-1 and TRBJ2-7; 11 bases map to TRBD1. CDR1 and CDR2 from the germline V gene are MNHNS and SASEGT. J was trimmed by 0 bases and V by 5 bases; bases with no gene match: 3. CDR3 length equals 15 residues. The CDR3 nucleotides are TGTGCCAGCAGTCGCGGGACAGGGGGCTCCTACGAGCAGTACTTC. Its protein is CASSRGTGGSYEQYF.

The chain employs TRBV6-5 and TRBJ1-4; 7 nucleotides agree with TRBD1. V lost 6 bases, J lost 11 bases, and 6 bases stayed unmatched. The CDR3 runs 12 residues. Per germline, CDR1 MNHEY and CDR2 SVGAGI. The CDR3 loop reads CASSRQGDKLFF. In nucleotides, the CDR3 is TGTGCCAGCAGCAGACAGGGAGACAAACTGTTTTTT.

The chain recombines TRBV19 with TRBJ2-3, with TRBD2 matching 8 bases. The germline gives CDR1 LNHDA, CDR2 SQIVND (reference sequence). The J segment lost 4 bases and the V segment lost 0 bases, leaving 9 bases of the junction unmatched. CDR3 length: 17 residues. Written as DNA, the CDR3 is TGTGCCAGTAGTATAGAGGGGTTAGCGGGATCTCCAGATACGCAGTATTTT. This codes for CASSIEGLAGSPDTQYF.

Points on this clone: A read error may produce the germline difference seen at one junction end. The CDR3 bases are TGTCCCAGCAGCTTAGACGGGTCGATGAACACTGAAGCTTTCTTT. Amino acids: CPSSLDGSMNTEAFF. This sequence joins TRBV7-2 and TRBJ1-1; D is unresolved. The germline gives CDR1 SGHTA, CDR2 FQGNSA. This CDR3 is 15 amino acids long.

The gene calls are TRBV15 and TRBJ1-5, with D unclear. Trimming cost V 1 base and J 5 bases, with 9 bases left between them. This CDR3 is 14 amino acids long. CDR1 LNHNV and CDR2 YYDKDF come from the germline V gene (reference sequence). CDR3 in DNA: TGTGCCACCAGCAGAGCGGGGAGGTATCAGCCCCAGCATTTT. This translates into CATSRAGRYQPQHF.

The CDR3 coding sequence is TGCAGCGTATTGACAGGGGAAGAGGTCGAGCAGTACTTC. Amino acid sequence: CSVLTGEEVEQYF. The chain combines TRBV29-1 with TRBJ2-7; 8 nucleotides match TRBD1. The CDR3 totals 13 residues. The germline V gene has CDR1 SQVTM and CDR2 ANQGSEA. V lost 6 bases and J lost 6; bases outside the gene matches: 10.

The chain has TRBV15 and TRBJ2-5; TRBD1 is a possible D gene (6 bases). This CDR3 has 13 residues. Germline V gene data show CDR1 as LNHNV and CDR2 as YYDKDF (reference sequence). V was pared by 3 bases and J by 3 bases, with 8 bases between. The CDR3 region has the DNA TGTGCCACCAGCAGGGACAGAAAAGAGACCCAGTACTTC. This sequence encodes CATSRDRKETQYF.